Sequencing of this T cell receptor beta chain was carried out in a study of T cells after yellow fever vaccination. Findings of the study overall: Post-booster reappearance was seen for most primary-vaccination clones (96% CD4, around 89% CD8). Peak timing came faster in the weaker secondary response, day 5 versus 15.

Template-switching 5'RACE yielded the TCR cDNA; a universal primer site and UMIs were added in the process. Each CDR3 protein is one row after TCRdb ran MiXCR on the 5' RACE reads. This table has roughly 500,000 distinct CDR3 sequences, under 25% appearing once. This clonotype has more than one count but fewer than ten. Its antigen is still unknown. Between the trimmed V and J ends, which lost 6 bases and 6 bases, there was a span of 12 bases. Germline V gene lookup returns CDR1 MDHEN and CDR2 SYDVKM. This CDR3 is 12 amino acids long. The origin of this receptor is a man aged 30 to 45 who received the YFV17D yellow fever vaccine. The V call is TRBV28, the J call TRBJ2-7, with D possibly TRBD1 on 5 matching bases. The sequenced sample was PBMCs, obtained 15 days after the yellow fever booster vaccination. CDR3 protein: CASRKGLAEQYF. DNA of the CDR3: TGTGCCAGCAGAAAGGGGTTGGCCGAGCAGTACTTC.